This T cell receptor beta chain was observed in a study of CXCR3-negative and CXCR3-positive naive CD8 T cells. Regarding the study as a whole: The TRBV-TRBJ usage of naive CXCR3-negative and CXCR3-positive cells was similar, but that of memory cells differed.

The method, 5' RACE with UMI labels, was used to prepare the TRB cDNA libraries. TCRdb re-called the 5' RACE reads; every CDR3 protein appears as one record, without DNA. The listing contains tens of thousands of distinct CDR3 sequences. A note on this clonotype: Its antigen is undetermined.

The source of this sequence is a human donor in good health. Some clones in this sample may be carry-over from other donors' samples. The specimen sequenced was memory CD8+ T cells from blood.

CDR3: CASVGQGWSRGSYEQYF. The J gene is TRBJ2-7, the V gene TRBV28; with no DNA, the TCRdb D assignment of TRBD1 cannot be verified. CDR1 is MDHEN and CDR2 is SYDVKM in the germline V gene. The CDR3 sequence is 17 residues long.